These T cell receptor beta chains were read from a single sample in a study of blood T cell repertoires in COVID-19. Produced via immunoSEQ multiplex PCR; TCRdb's table is partial and in-frame only. The sample lists 300,000 to 500,000 clones; 88% were seen once. The sample taken for sequencing was PBMCs or T cells enriched from blood (not recorded which). These receptors originate from a woman in her twenties or thirties with acute COVID-19. Each CDR3 is given with its conserved first and last residue. The D gene is left open where the match is weak. Size tells how often a clone was seen (once, few, many) or the class of an expanded clone, and some rows leave it out.

abundance: .; v_gene: TRBV7-7; d_gene: TRBD1; j_gene: TRBJ2-2; CDR3nt: TGTGCCAGCAGCCAATTCGGACAGGGCGCCGGGGAGCTGTTTTTT; CDR3aa: CASSQFGQGAGELFF
abundance: .; v_gene: TRBV20-1; d_gene: .; j_gene: TRBJ1-1; CDR3nt: TGCAGTGCGGAACGGGTCTCTGAAGCTTTCTTT; CDR3aa: CSAERVSEAFF
abundance: .; v_gene: TRBV10-2; d_gene: TRBD2; j_gene: TRBJ2-1; CDR3nt: TGCGCCAGCACAGCGGGGGCCTACAATGAGCAGTTCTTC; CDR3aa: CASTAGAYNEQFF
abundance: .; v_gene: TRBV12-5; d_gene: TRBD1; j_gene: TRBJ1-3; CDR3nt: TGTGCTAGTGGTTTAGGACAGGCCGTCTCTGGAAACACCATATATTTT; CDR3aa: CASGLGQAVSGNTIYF
abundance: .; v_gene: TRBV18; d_gene: .; j_gene: TRBJ2-7; CDR3nt: TGTGCCAGCTCCCTCAGCGGGCAGAGCTACGAGCAGTACTTC; CDR3aa: CASSLSGQSYEQYF
abundance: .; v_gene: TRBV7-9; d_gene: TRBD1; j_gene: TRBJ2-7; CDR3nt: TGTGCCAGCAGCCCCGGGACAGGTACCTACGAGCAGTACTTC; CDR3aa: CASSPGTGTYEQYF
abundance: .; v_gene: TRBV5-1; d_gene: TRBD1; j_gene: TRBJ1-1; CDR3nt: TGCGCCAGCAGCTTGGAGGGGACAGTTAAGGCTTTCTTT; CDR3aa: CASSLEGTVKAFF
abundance: .; v_gene: TRBV18; d_gene: .; j_gene: TRBJ2-3; CDR3nt: TGTGCCAGCTCACCGGACAGCATTACAGATACGCAGTATTTT; CDR3aa: CASSPDSITDTQYF
abundance: .; v_gene: TRBV5-1; d_gene: .; j_gene: TRBJ2-3; CDR3nt: TGCGCCAGCAGACGCGCGGGGACCCAGGATACGCAGTATTTT; CDR3aa: CASRRAGTQDTQYF
abundance: .; v_gene: TRBV19; d_gene: .; j_gene: TRBJ1-1; CDR3nt: TGTGCCAGTAGTCCAGGGAGGTCCACTGAAGCTTTCTTT; CDR3aa: CASSPGRSTEAFF
abundance: .; v_gene: TRBV6-1; d_gene: .; j_gene: TRBJ1-5; CDR3nt: TGTGCCAGCAGTGAACAGGCTGGAAACAATCAGCCCCAGCATTTT; CDR3aa: CASSEQAGNNQPQHF
abundance: .; v_gene: TRBV18; d_gene: .; j_gene: TRBJ2-2; CDR3nt: TGTGCCAGCTCACCGGGACAGAACACCGGGGAGCTGTTTTTT; CDR3aa: CASSPGQNTGELFF
abundance: few; v_gene: TRBV19; d_gene: .; j_gene: TRBJ1-1; CDR3nt: TGTGCCAGTAGCCACAGGGCGAACACTGAAGCTTTCTTT; CDR3aa: CASSHRANTEAFF
abundance: .; v_gene: TRBV27; d_gene: .; j_gene: TRBJ1-1; CDR3nt: TGTGCCAGCAGTTTATATCGGGGGAACACTGAAGCTTTCTTT; CDR3aa: CASSLYRGNTEAFF
abundance: once; v_gene: TRBV5-6; d_gene: .; j_gene: TRBJ1-3; CDR3nt: TGTGCCAGCAGCTTGTCAGGGTCCGGAAACACCATATATTTT; CDR3aa: CASSLSGSGNTIYF
abundance: .; v_gene: TRBV30; d_gene: .; j_gene: TRBJ2-3; CDR3nt: TGTGCCTGGAGTGTTTCTCGGGATACGCAGTATTTT; CDR3aa: CAWSVSRDTQYF
abundance: .; v_gene: TRBV24-1; d_gene: .; j_gene: TRBJ1-5; CDR3nt: TGTGCCACCAGTGATCCCGGGGAGGCAAGCAATCAGCCCCAGCATTTT; CDR3aa: CATSDPGEASNQPQHF
abundance: .; v_gene: TRBV5-1; d_gene: .; j_gene: TRBJ2-7; CDR3nt: TGCGCCAGCAGCTGGCAACCGACAGAGATCTACGAGCAGTACTTC; CDR3aa: CASSWQPTEIYEQYF
abundance: once; v_gene: TRBV19; d_gene: TRBD2; j_gene: TRBJ2-1; CDR3nt: TGTGCCAGTAGTTATGGAGCGGGGGCCTACAATGAGCAGTTCTTC; CDR3aa: CASSYGAGAYNEQFF
abundance: .; v_gene: TRBV21-1; d_gene: .; j_gene: TRBJ2-3; CDR3nt: TGTGCCAGCAGACGACAGGGCCCCACAGATACGCAGTATTTT; CDR3aa: CASRRQGPTDTQYF
abundance: .; v_gene: TRBV9; d_gene: .; j_gene: TRBJ1-1; CDR3nt: TGTGCCAGCAGCGCGTACAGGAACACTGAAGCTTTCTTT; CDR3aa: CASSAYRNTEAFF
abundance: .; v_gene: TRBV10-2; d_gene: .; j_gene: TRBJ1-1; CDR3nt: TGCGCCAGCAGTGAATCGGGGGACACTGAAGCTTTCTTT; CDR3aa: CASSESGDTEAFF
abundance: .; v_gene: TRBV5-4; d_gene: .; j_gene: TRBJ2-5; CDR3nt: TGTGCCAGCAGCTTTTTTTCTGGGCCTGAGACCCAGTACTTC; CDR3aa: CASSFFSGPETQYF
abundance: .; v_gene: TRBV6-5; d_gene: TRBD1; j_gene: TRBJ1-4; CDR3nt: TGTGCCAGCAGTCGAGCCGACAGGGGGAAAGAAAAACTGTTTTTT; CDR3aa: CASSRADRGKEKLFF